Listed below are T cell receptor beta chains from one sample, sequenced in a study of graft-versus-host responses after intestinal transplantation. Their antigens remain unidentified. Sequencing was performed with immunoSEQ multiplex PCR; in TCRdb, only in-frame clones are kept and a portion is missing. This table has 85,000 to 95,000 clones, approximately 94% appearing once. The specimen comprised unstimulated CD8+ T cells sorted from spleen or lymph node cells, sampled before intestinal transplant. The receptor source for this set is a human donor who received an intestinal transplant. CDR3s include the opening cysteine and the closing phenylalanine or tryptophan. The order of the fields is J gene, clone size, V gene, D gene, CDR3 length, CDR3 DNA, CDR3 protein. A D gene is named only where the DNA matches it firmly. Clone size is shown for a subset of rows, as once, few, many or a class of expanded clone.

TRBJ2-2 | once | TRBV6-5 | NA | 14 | TGTGCCAGCAGTTACTCCGAGGGGGCCGGGGAGCTGTTTTTT | CASSYSEGAGELFF
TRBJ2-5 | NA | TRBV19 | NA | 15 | TGTGCCAGTAGTCCGCATTTGGGAGAGAGCGAGACCCAGTACTTC | CASSPHLGESETQYF
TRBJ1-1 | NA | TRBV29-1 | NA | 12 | TGCAGCGTTGAGGGGGCGAACACTGAAGCTTTCTTT | CSVEGANTEAFF
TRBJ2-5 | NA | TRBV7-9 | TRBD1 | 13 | TGTGCCAGCAGCCCTAGGACAGGGGATGCCCAGTACTTC | CASSPRTGDAQYF
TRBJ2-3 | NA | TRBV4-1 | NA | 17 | TGCGCCAGCAGCCAAGTTTTTCGCGGACTCGGCACAGATACGCAGTATTTT | CASSQVFRGLGTDTQYF
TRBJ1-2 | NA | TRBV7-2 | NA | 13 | TGTGCCAGCAGCTTATCGATGAGTGCTGGCTACACCTTC | CASSLSMSAGYTF
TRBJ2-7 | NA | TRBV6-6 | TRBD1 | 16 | TGTGCCAGCAGTTCCCAACAGGGGGGCCGATCCTACGAGCAGTACTTC | CASSSQQGGRSYEQYF
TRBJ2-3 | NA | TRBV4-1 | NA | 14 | TGCGCCAGCAGCCAAGCGGGAAGGATAGATACGCAGTATTTT | CASSQAGRIDTQYF
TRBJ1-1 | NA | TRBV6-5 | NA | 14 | TGTGCCAGCAGTTCAACGGTTTGGGGCTCTGAAGCTTTCTTT | CASSSTVWGSEAFF
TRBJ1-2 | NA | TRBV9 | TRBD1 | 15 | TGTGCCAGCAGCGTAGAGGGACAGGGGGCAATAGGCTACACCTTC | CASSVEGQGAIGYTF
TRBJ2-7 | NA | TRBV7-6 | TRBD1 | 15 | TGTGCCAGCAGCTTAGGCCGGACAGGGCAACACGAGCAGTACTTC | CASSLGRTGQHEQYF
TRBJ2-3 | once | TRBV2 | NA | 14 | TGTGCCAGCAGTGAAGTTATTATCTTTGATACGCAGTATTTT | CASSEVIIFDTQYF
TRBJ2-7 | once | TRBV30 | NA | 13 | TGTGCCTGGGTAGGGGACAACTCCTACGAGCAGTACTTC | CAWVGDNSYEQYF
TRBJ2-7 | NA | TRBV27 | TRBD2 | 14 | TGTGCCAGCAGCGGACTAGCGGGGGGTAGGGAGCAGTACTTC | CASSGLAGGREQYF
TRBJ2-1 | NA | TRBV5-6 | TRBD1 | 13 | TGTGCCAGCAGCGTGACAGGGAACAATGAGCAGTTCTTC | CASSVTGNNEQFF